This T cell receptor (beta chain) was recovered during a study of shared clonotypes between healthy human individuals. Study overall: Each donor's CD8 memory used one plate, CD8 naive two, each CD4 subset three. Study results and caveats: In this cohort, only blood was sampled, and tissue repertoires likely differ.

As to this clone: Its antigen remains unidentified.

Trimming removed 0 bases at V and 1 base at J, with 7 bases between. The V gene's germline CDR1 is GTSNPN and CDR2 SVGIG (reference sequence). The CDR3 is 13 residues long. The naive CD8 subset, CD45RO-negative cells positively selected for CCR7, excluded terminally differentiated effector memory CD45RA+ cells. All participating donors were Caucasian adults from Nashville, Tennessee. Deep level was the assay's run setting. The repertoire was sequenced with immunoSEQ multiplex PCR; TCRdb's copy has only in-frame clones and lacks some. The table records just over 2,000,000 clones, approximately 94% of them present only once.

This sequence joins TRBV30 and TRBJ2-7, with unresolved D. This sequence originates from a man younger than 30 in good health. The sequenced sample was naive CD8+ T cells sorted from blood. CDR3 protein: CAWSVLKSYEQYF. As DNA, the CDR3 is TGTGCCTGGAGTGTACTGAAATCCTACGAGCAGTACTTC.